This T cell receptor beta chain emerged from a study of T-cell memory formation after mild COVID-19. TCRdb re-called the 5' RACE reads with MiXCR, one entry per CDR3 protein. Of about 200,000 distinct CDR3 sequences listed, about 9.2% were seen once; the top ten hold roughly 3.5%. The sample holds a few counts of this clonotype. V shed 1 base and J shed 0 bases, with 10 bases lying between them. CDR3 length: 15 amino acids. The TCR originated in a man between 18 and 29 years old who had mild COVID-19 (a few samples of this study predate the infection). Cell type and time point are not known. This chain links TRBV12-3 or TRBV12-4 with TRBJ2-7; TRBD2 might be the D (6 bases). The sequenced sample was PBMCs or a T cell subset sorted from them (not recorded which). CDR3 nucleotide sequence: TGTGCCAGCAGTTTAGGGACTATCAGCTCCTACGAGCAGTACTTC. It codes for CASSLGTISSYEQYF.